The 10 T cell receptor beta chains below were found in one sample sequenced in a study of cytomegalovirus exposure and HLA in healthy donors. PCR used 60 Vbeta primers and 13 Jbeta primers. The repertoire was sequenced with immunoSEQ multiplex PCR; TCRdb's copy has only in-frame clones and lacks some. Of about 200,000 clones listed, about 83% are singletons. Sequencing was done on a sample of PBMCs. Every receptor here comes from a man aged 35-49 years in good health and CMV-seropositive.

The V gene is TRBV5-1, the J gene TRBJ1-4; 7 nucleotides align to TRBD1. The CDR3 extends over 16 amino acids. V lost 4 bases and J lost 3; bases outside the gene matches: 9. The V gene's germline CDR1 is SGHRS and CDR2 YFSETQ. The CDR3 is CASSKTSGQPNEKLFF. CDR3 DNA sequence: TGCGCCAGCAGCAAAACGTCGGGACAGCCTAATGAAAAACTGTTTTTT.

Notes on this clone: Sequence at one end of the junction differs from germline and may be a read error. The chain combines TRBV10-3 with TRBJ2-1; the D is unclear. Germline CDR1 ENHRY, CDR2 SYGVKD. The CDR3 sequence is 11 residues long. The chain's CDR3 is CAISGGNTVVF. As DNA, the CDR3 is TGTGCCATCAGTGGAGGAAATACCGTGGTCTTC.

This rearrangement joins TRBV27 to TRBJ1-3, with D maybe TRBD1 (6 bases). CDR1 is MNHEY, CDR2 SMNVEV, per germline (reference sequence). Trimming removed 5 bases at V and 1 base at J, with 9 bases between. The CDR3 consists of 14 residues. CDR3 loop: CASSPRGSGNTIYF. The CDR3, as DNA: TGTGCCAGCAGTCCCAGGGGTTCTGGAAACACCATATATTTT.

This chain links TRBV2 with TRBJ2-1, with 8 positions matching TRBD1. J gave up 4 bases and V 2 bases, and 4 bases lay outside the gene matches. Germline V gene data show CDR1 as SNHLY and CDR2 as FYNNEI. There are 15 residues in the CDR3. CDR3: CASSELQGAYNEQFF. As DNA, the CDR3 is TGTGCCAGCAGTGAATTGCAGGGGGCTTACAATGAGCAGTTCTTC.

This clone was detected only once. This chain's CDR3 is CASTFGGQETQYF. The CDR3 DNA reads as TGTGCCAGCACCTTTGGCGGGCAAGAGACCCAGTACTTC. This chain links TRBV5-4 with TRBJ2-5, with D maybe TRBD2 (5 bases). Trimming pared 6 bases from V and 2 bases from J, leaving 11 bases between. Germline values: CDR1 SGHNT, CDR2 YYREEE (reference sequence). This CDR3 spans 13 amino acids.

This clone was counted only a few times. The CDR3 sequence is CASRTTTWSAGNHDEQYF. The DNA of the CDR3 is TGTGCCAGCAGAACAACCACCTGGTCGGCAGGGAATCACGACGAGCAGTACTTC. The chain uses TRBV28 and TRBJ2-7, with D maybe TRBD1 (5 bases). Germline V gives CDR1 MDHEN, CDR2 SYDVKM. This CDR3 region has 18 residues. V lost 6 bases, J lost 5 bases, and 29 bases lay in between.

The chain recombines TRBV11-1 with TRBJ1-1, with D unclear. Between the trimmed V and J ends, which lost 5 bases and 1 base, there was a span of 5 bases. The germline CDR1 and CDR2 sequences are SGHAT and FQDESV (reference sequence). The CDR3 totals 12 residues. The CDR3 bases are TGTGCCAGCAGCCTCTCGAACACTGAAGCTTTCTTT. It is translated as CASSLSNTEAFF.

The chain couples TRBV6-1 to TRBJ2-4; D perhaps matches TRBD2 (6 bases). Germline CDR1 MNHNS, CDR2 SASEGT. This CDR3 is 12 amino acids long. The germline V and J ends were trimmed by 2 bases and 14 bases, with 13 bases remaining between them. This CDR3 reads CASSEPYQREYF. CDR3 nucleotide sequence: TGTGCCAGCAGTGAACCTTATCAGCGGGAGTACTTC.

This chain links TRBV5-1 with TRBJ2-7, with 16 bases lining up with TRBD2. Germline values: CDR1 SGHRS, CDR2 YFSETQ. Trimming removed 4 bases from V and 0 bases from J; junction bases left unmatched: 4. The CDR3 covers 17 residues. The CDR3 DNA reads as TGCGCCAGCAGCCCGGGACTAGCGGGAGGGCCCTCCTACGAGCAGTACTTC. The encoded protein is CASSPGLAGGPSYEQYF. Combining the CDR3 with reference TRBV5-1 and TRBJ2-7 gives the whole variable domain KAGVTQTPRYLIKTRGQQVTLSCSPISGHRSVSWYQQTPGQGLQFLFEYFSETQRNKGNFPGRFSGRQFSNSRSEMNVSTLELGDSALYLCASSPGLAGGPSYEQYFGPGTRLTVT.

The chain couples TRBV6-6 to TRBJ1-4; D possibly corresponds to TRBD1 (5 bases). CDR3 size: 14 residues. Germline V CDR1 and CDR2: MNHNY, SVGAGI (reference sequence). V lost 2 bases to trimming and J lost 5 bases, with 9 bases between them. CDR3: CASSYGRVNEKLFF. CDR3 coding DNA: TGTGCCAGCAGTTACGGCAGGGTAAATGAAAAACTGTTTTTT.